This T cell receptor beta chain derives from a study of blood T cells in healthy people across ages. Donor samples were obtained from healthy Caucasian individuals from Russia, aged 6 to 90. Turning to this clonotype: A much larger clone lies a single base off, so this may be a read error.

The germline V and J ends were trimmed by 6 bases and 2 bases, with 19 bases remaining between them. CDR1 is KGHDR and CDR2 is SFDVKD in the germline V gene. The CDR3 runs 16 residues. The authors ran a second PCR of roughly 6 to 11 cycles using a sample-barcoded 5' primer and a J-beta primer mix. Using its own MiXCR run on the 5' RACE reads, TCRdb lists one record per CDR3 protein. The table records around 1,700,000 distinct CDR3 sequences, 28% of them present only once. The sample taken for sequencing was blood. This rearrangement joins TRBV24-1 to TRBJ2-7; D possibly corresponds to TRBD2 (6 bases). The sequence was obtained from a woman aged 30 to 39 in good health. CDR3 bases: TGTGCCACCAGTCCCCCGGGTTCTGGGGAGGCCTACGAGCAGTACTTC. Protein: CATSPPGSGEAYEQYF.